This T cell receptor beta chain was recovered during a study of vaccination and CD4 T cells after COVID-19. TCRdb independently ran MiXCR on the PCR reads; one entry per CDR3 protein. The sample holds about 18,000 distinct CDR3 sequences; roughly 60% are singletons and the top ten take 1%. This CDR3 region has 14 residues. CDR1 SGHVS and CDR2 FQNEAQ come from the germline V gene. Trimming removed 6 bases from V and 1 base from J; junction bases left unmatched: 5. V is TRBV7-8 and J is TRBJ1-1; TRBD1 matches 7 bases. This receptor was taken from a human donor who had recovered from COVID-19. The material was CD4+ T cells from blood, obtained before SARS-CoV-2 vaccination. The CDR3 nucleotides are TGTGCCAGCAGACCGCAGGGGGAGAACACTGAAGCTTTCTTT. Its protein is CASRPQGENTEAFF.